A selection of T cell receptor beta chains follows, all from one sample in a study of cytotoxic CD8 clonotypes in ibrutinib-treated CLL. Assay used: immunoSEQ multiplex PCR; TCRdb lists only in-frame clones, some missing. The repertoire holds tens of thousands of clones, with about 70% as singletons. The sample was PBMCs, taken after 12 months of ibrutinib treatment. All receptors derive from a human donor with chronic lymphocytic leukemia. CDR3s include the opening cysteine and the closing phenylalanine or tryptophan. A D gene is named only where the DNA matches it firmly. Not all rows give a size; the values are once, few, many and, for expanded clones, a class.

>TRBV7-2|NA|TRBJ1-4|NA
CASSLRATNEKLFF
TGTGCCAGCAGCCTCAGGGCAACTAATGAAAAACTGTTTTTT
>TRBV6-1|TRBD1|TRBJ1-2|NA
CASSPDRGYGYTF
TGTGCCAGCAGTCCCGACAGGGGCTATGGCTACACCTTC
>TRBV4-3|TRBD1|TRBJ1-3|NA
CASSPGTDTRNTIYF
TGCGCCAGCAGCCCCGGGACAGATACCCGAAACACCATATATTTT
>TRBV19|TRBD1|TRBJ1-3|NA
CASTGTDSGNTIYF
TGTGCCAGCACCGGGACAGACTCTGGAAACACCATATATTTT
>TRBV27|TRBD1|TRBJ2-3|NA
CASSLGGTGGFTDTQYF
TGTGCCAGCAGTTTAGGGGGGACAGGGGGCTTTACAGATACGCAGTATTTT
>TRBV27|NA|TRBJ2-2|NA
CASSSPLRSNTGELFF
TGTGCCAGCAGTTCCCCGCTTAGATCGAACACCGGGGAGCTGTTTTTT
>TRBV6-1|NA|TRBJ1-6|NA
CASLGTNNSPLHF
TGTGCCAGCCTCGGGACCAATAATTCACCCCTCCACTTT
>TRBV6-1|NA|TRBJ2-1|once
CASRDPTAYNEQFF
TGTGCCAGCAGGGACCCGACAGCGTACAATGAGCAGTTCTTC
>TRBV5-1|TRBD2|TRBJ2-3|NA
CASSPGTSGSMDTQYF
TGCGCCAGCAGCCCAGGGACTAGCGGGAGTATGGATACGCAGTATTTT
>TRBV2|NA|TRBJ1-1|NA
CASSDYVVNTEAFF
TGTGCCAGCAGTGATTACGTCGTGAACACTGAAGCTTTCTTT
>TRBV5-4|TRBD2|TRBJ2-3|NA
CASSSLAGGRDSTDTQYF
TGTGCCAGCAGCTCACTAGCGGGGGGGAGAGATAGCACAGATACGCAGTATTTT
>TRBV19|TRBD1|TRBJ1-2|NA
CASRDRGYNYGYTF
TGTGCCAGCAGGGACAGGGGGTATAACTATGGCTACACCTTC
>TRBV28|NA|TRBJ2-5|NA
CASSLFNRQETQYF
TGTGCCAGCAGTTTATTCAACAGGCAAGAGACCCAGTACTTC
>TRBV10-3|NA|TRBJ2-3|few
CAINDLGTDTQYF
TGTGCCATCAACGACCTCGGGACAGATACGCAGTATTTT
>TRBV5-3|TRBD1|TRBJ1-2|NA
CARSPWTGGFPNYGYTF
TGTGCCAGAAGCCCCTGGACAGGGGGGTTCCCGAACTATGGCTACACCTTC
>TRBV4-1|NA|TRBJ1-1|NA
CASSQGGFTEAFF
TGCGCCAGCAGCCAAGGAGGGTTCACTGAAGCTTTCTTT
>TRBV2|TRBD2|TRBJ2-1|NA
CASSEVGGRTYNEQFF
TGTGCCAGCAGTGAAGTGGGCGGGAGGACCTACAATGAGCAGTTCTTC
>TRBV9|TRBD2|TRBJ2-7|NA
CASSVAVLAGVNEQYF
TGTGCCAGCAGCGTAGCAGTACTAGCGGGAGTGAACGAGCAGTACTTC
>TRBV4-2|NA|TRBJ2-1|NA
CASSPGLQSSYNEQFF
TGTGCCAGCAGCCCCGGACTACAGAGCTCCTACAATGAGCAGTTCTTC
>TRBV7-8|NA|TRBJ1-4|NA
CASRSGTKGEKLFF
TGTGCCAGCAGGTCCGGGACTAAGGGGGAAAAACTGTTTTTT
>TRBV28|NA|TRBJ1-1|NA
CASSFARGRPTEAFF
TGTGCCAGCAGTTTCGCCAGGGGTCGTCCCACTGAAGCTTTCTTT
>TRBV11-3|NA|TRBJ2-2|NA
CASSLRENGELFF
TGTGCCAGCAGCCTTCGGGAGAACGGGGAGCTGTTTTTT
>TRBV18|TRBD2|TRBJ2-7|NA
CASSPGGGPYEQYF
TGTGCCAGCTCGCCTGGGGGAGGGCCCTACGAGCAGTACTTC
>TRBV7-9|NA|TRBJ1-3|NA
CASSSLSASSGNTIYF
TGTGCCAGCAGCTCGCTCTCAGCTAGCTCTGGAAACACCATATATTTT